These 20 T cell receptor beta chains came from one sample sequenced in a study of blood T cell repertoires in COVID-19 (dated by TCRdb to about 2020). To prepare the library, the immunoSEQ multiplex PCR assay was applied. TCRdb took over this immuneACCESS table, retaining in-frame rearrangements with V and J assigned. Such tables are incomplete; in checked studies, under half of the missing clones stem from an unresolved V gene, and the remainder is unexplained. Present in this sample are under 500,000 clones, approximately 90% of which were seen just once. Jointly, the top ten make up roughly 1.8% of the sample. Sequences were obtained from PBMCs or T cells enriched from blood (not recorded which). Every receptor here comes from a woman aged 18-29 years with acute COVID-19.

CDR3 sequence (DNA): TGCGCCAGCAGCTTCACAGGGGGTTCATACGAGCAGTACTTC. Protein sequence: CASSFTGGSYEQYF. The V call is TRBV4-1, the J call TRBJ2-7; TRBD1 matches 8 bases. With 5 bases clipped from V and 4 bases from J, the junction kept 7 bases outside the gene matches. The CDR3 covers 14 residues. The germline V gene has CDR1 MGHRA and CDR2 YSYEKL.

This clone was found once. The chain couples TRBV28 to TRBJ1-6; 10 positions match TRBD1. The V gene end was trimmed by 6 bases and the J gene end by 9 bases; junction bases not matched to a gene: 5. The V gene's germline CDR1 is MDHEN and CDR2 SYDVKM. The CDR3 length is 14 residues. CDR3 sequence: CASSLDRGLSPLHF. CDR3 bases: TGTGCCAGCAGCCTCGACAGGGGGCTTTCACCCCTCCACTTT.

The chain combines TRBV5-1 with TRBJ2-7, with 10 bases aligning to TRBD1. Germline CDR1 and CDR2: SGHRS and YFSETQ. Trimming cost V 4 bases and J 6 bases; bases outside gene matches: 7. This CDR3 has 14 amino acids. The CDR3 is CASSNGTGVIEQYF. CDR3 DNA sequence: TGCGCCAGCAGCAACGGGACAGGGGTAATCGAGCAGTACTTC.

The chain employs TRBV9 and TRBJ2-1; 7 nucleotides agree with TRBD2. There are 13 residues in the CDR3. Germline trimming cut 1 base from V and 6 bases from J; bases unmatched to any gene: 1. CDR1 and CDR2 from the germline V gene are SGDLS and YYNGEE. CDR3 nucleotide sequence: TGTGCCAGCAGCGTATCGGGGGGCAATGAGCAGTTCTTC. This codes for CASSVSGGNEQFF.

V is TRBV29-1 and J is TRBJ2-5, with 7 bases fitting TRBD2. The CDR3 has 12 amino acids. Germline V gene lookup returns CDR1 SQVTM and CDR2 ANQGSEA. J was trimmed by 5 bases and V by 4 bases; bases with no gene match: 4. CDR3 in amino acids: CSVVRGGETQYF. CDR3 DNA: TGCAGCGTTGTTAGGGGAGGGGAGACCCAGTACTTC.

The CDR3 DNA is TGTGCCAGCAGCAGCTCGACAGGCTACAACACTGAAGCTTTCTTT. Translating gives CASSSSTGYNTEAFF. The chain has TRBV3-1 (or the pseudogene TRBV3-2) and TRBJ1-1; a weak D match, TRBD1 (6 bases). CDR3 length: 15 residues. V was shortened by 5 bases and J by 2 bases, with 15 bases between the two germline ends. In germline, CDR1 is LGHDT, CDR2 YNNKEL (reference sequence).

The rearrangement links TRBV7-2 to TRBJ1-6, with 7 nucleotides matching TRBD1. The germline V gene has CDR1 SGHTA and CDR2 FQGNSA. The CDR3 length is 13 residues. V shed 5 bases and J 10 bases; nucleotides not matched to a gene: 5. CDR3 amino acids: CASSRDSISPLHF. CDR3 DNA sequence: TGTGCCAGCAGCCGGGACAGCATATCACCCCTCCACTTT.

The V gene is TRBV7-2, the J gene TRBJ2-1, with D possibly TRBD2 on 6 matching bases. The ends were cut back, 5 bases at V and 7 bases at J, with 24 bases in the middle. Germline CDR1 and CDR2: SGHTA and FQGNSA. The CDR3 is made up of 17 amino acids. CDR3 nucleotides: TGTGCCAGCAGCACCTGGACAATTTCGGGAGTTTCGAATGAGCAGTTCTTC. Translating gives CASSTWTISGVSNEQFF. Full variable domain (rest looked up from reference TRBV7-2 and TRBJ2-1): GAGVSQSPSNKVTEKGKDVELRCDPISGHTALYWYRQSLGQGLEFLIYFQGNSAPDKSGLPSDRFSAERTGGSVSTLTIQRTQQEDSAVYLCASSTWTISGVSNEQFFGPGTRLTVL.

V usage is TRBV19 and J usage is TRBJ1-5, with D hard to call. The germline CDR1 and CDR2 sequences are LNHDA and SQIVND (reference sequence). The V end was cut by 4 bases, the J end by 4 bases, with 11 bases between. CDR3 size: 14 residues. The CDR3 nucleotides are TGTGCCAGTAGTAGAATGACTTCTAATCAGCCCCAGCATTTT. Encoded protein: CASSRMTSNQPQHF.

The chain recombines TRBV24-1 with TRBJ2-3; 7 bases match TRBD2. Germline CDR1 KGHDR, CDR2 SFDVKD. V was pared by 0 bases and J by 1 base, with 6 bases of the junction left unmatched. The length of the CDR3 is 17 residues. The CDR3 loop is CATSDLRDYLGTDTQYF. CDR3 nucleotides: TGTGCCACCAGTGATTTGAGGGACTACCTCGGCACAGATACGCAGTATTTT.

The gene calls are TRBV27 and TRBJ1-5; 8 bases map to TRBD1. The CDR3 covers 14 residues. The trim removed 5 bases at V and 4 bases at J, leaving 4 bases unmatched. Germline V gene data show CDR1 as MNHEY and CDR2 as SMNVEV (reference sequence). DNA of the CDR3: TGTGCCAGCAGTCCAAGGACAGGGAATCAGCCCCAGCATTTT. Its translation is CASSPRTGNQPQHF.

The chain combines TRBV5-1 with TRBJ2-2, with 7 bases identical to TRBD1. The CDR3 extends over 15 amino acids. V lost 1 base to trimming and J lost 0 bases; unmatched junction nucleotides: 0. Germline-derived CDR1 and CDR2 are SGHRS and YFSETQ. The CDR3 loop is CASSLQGANTGELFF. The CDR3 bases are TGCGCCAGCAGCTTGCAGGGGGCGAACACCGGGGAGCTGTTTTTT.

This chain uses TRBV28 with TRBJ1-5; TRBD1 might be the D (6 bases). The ends were cut back, 5 bases at V and 4 bases at J, with 12 bases in the middle. This CDR3 contains 14 residues. The germline CDR1 and CDR2 sequences are MDHEN and SYDVKM. In DNA form, the CDR3 reads TGTGCCAGCAGTCTCCAGGGGCAGAATCAGCCCCAGCATTTT. It encodes CASSLQGQNQPQHF.

V gene TRBV30 combines with J gene TRBJ2-1; TRBD1 aligns across 8 bases. This CDR3 is built from 15 residues. With V trimmed by 7 bases and J by 4 bases, 12 bases remained unmatched. The V gene's germline CDR1 is GTSNPN and CDR2 SVGIG (reference sequence). The CDR3 protein is CALNPDRAGYNEQFF. In DNA, the CDR3 is TGTGCCTTGAACCCGGACAGGGCCGGTTACAATGAGCAGTTCTTC.

This chain links TRBV7-2 with TRBJ1-1; TRBD1 might be the D (5 bases). Between the trimmed V and J ends, which lost 1 base and 4 bases, there was a span of 10 bases. Germline CDR1 and CDR2: SGHTA and FQGNSA. There are 14 residues in the CDR3. CDR3 sequence reads: CASSLEAGGTEAFF. The CDR3 nucleotides read TGTGCCAGCAGCTTAGAGGCGGGGGGCACTGAAGCTTTCTTT.

The chain links TRBV3-1 (or the pseudogene TRBV3-2) to TRBJ1-2, with D possibly TRBD1 on 6 matching bases. Germline V gene sequence: CDR1 LGHDT, CDR2 YNNKEL (reference sequence). This CDR3 spans 16 amino acids. The V end was cut by 1 base, the J end by 7 bases, with 19 bases between. This chain's CDR3 is CASSQVGARHYSGYTF. CDR3 coding DNA: TGTGCCAGCAGCCAAGTGGGGGCCCGTCACTATTCTGGCTACACCTTC.

The chain uses TRBV5-1 and TRBJ2-7; TRBD1 might be the D (6 bases). The V end lost 0 bases, the J end lost 3 bases, and 10 bases lay between the germline ends. CDR3 size: 14 residues. Germline V lookup: CDR1 SGHRS, CDR2 YFSETQ. The CDR3 DNA is TGCGCCAGCAGCTTGGGACTGGACAGCTACGAGCAGTACTTC. It codes for CASSLGLDSYEQYF.

This clone was seen a few times. This sequence joins TRBV19 and TRBJ2-1, with 7 bases fitting TRBD2. The CDR3 sequence is 14 residues long. V lost 8 bases, J lost 7 bases, and 11 bases stayed unmatched. Germline CDR1 reads LNHDA; CDR2 reads SQIVND (reference sequence). CDR3 in DNA: TGTGCCAGTGGATTAGCGGGCGAGGGAAATGAGCAGTTCTTC. This codes for CASGLAGEGNEQFF.

The chain has TRBV10-3 and TRBJ1-6; tentatively, D is TRBD1 (5 bases). Germline V lookup: CDR1 ENHRY, CDR2 SYGVKD. There are 13 residues in the CDR3. The V and J ends lost 9 bases and 7 bases respectively, with 13 bases between them. CDR3 protein: CAIRRDSNSPLHF. The CDR3 DNA follows: TGTGCCATTCGCCGGGACTCAAATTCACCCCTCCACTTT.

This chain joins TRBV11-2 and TRBJ1-3; D is undetermined. Trimming removed 5 bases from V and 0 bases from J, with 11 bases in between. The germline CDR1 and CDR2 sequences are SGHAT and FQNNGV. There are 15 residues in the CDR3. Written as DNA, the CDR3 is TGTGCCAGCAGCACCCCGCGGGGCTCTGGAAACACCATATATTTT. Its translation: CASSTPRGSGNTIYF.